This TCR beta chain was identified during a study of monozygotic twins with inflammatory bowel disease. For every TCR library, around 3,700 ng of total RNA was used. Each CDR3 protein gets one entry in TCRdb, which reprocessed the 5' RACE reads and gives no DNA. The table counts about 110,000 distinct CDR3 sequences; 12% lies in the top ten. The sample comprised blood. This sequence originates from a human donor with ulcerative colitis or Crohn's disease, or a healthy co-twin of an affected twin (not recorded which).

This CDR3 is CASSSYRGETQYF. The gene calls are TRBV7-8 and TRBJ2-5; checking the TCRdb D call of TRBD2 is not possible without DNA. Germline-derived CDR1 and CDR2 are SGHVS and FQNEAQ. The CDR3 totals 13 residues.